This TCR beta chain was found in a study of cytotoxic CD8 clonotypes in ibrutinib-treated CLL. Assay: immunoSEQ multiplex PCR; the TCRdb copy retains only in-frame clones and omits some. The table has tens of thousands of clones, 57% seen once. The germline gives CDR1 SGHRS, CDR2 YFSETQ. With V trimmed by 4 bases and J by 6 bases, 13 bases remained unmatched. This CDR3 has 16 residues. This TCR came from a human donor with chronic lymphocytic leukemia. The chain carries TRBV5-1 and TRBJ2-3; 8 positions match TRBD1. The sequenced sample was PBMCs, obtained after 12 months of ibrutinib treatment. In DNA, the CDR3 is TGCGCCAGCAGCCGATCGGCTTCAGGGGGCGCGGATACGCAGTATTTT. This codes for CASSRSASGGADTQYF.